This TCR beta chain originates from a study of blood T cell repertoires in COVID-19. Overall study: PBMCs, B-cell-depleted T cells, or T cells were the source of the cDNA or gDNA that made up the material.

TCRdb's table, derived via immunoSEQ multiplex PCR, lists solely in-frame clones and lacks some. Of some 270,000 clones listed, 70% to 90% are singletons. The V and J ends lost 5 bases and 6 bases respectively, with 18 bases between them. This CDR3 comprises 15 residues. In germline, CDR1 is SGHKS, CDR2 YYEKEE (reference sequence). Participants were aged about 18 to 100 years from about two dozen US areas. Specimen: PBMCs or T cells enriched from blood (not recorded which). The V and J genes are TRBV5-5 and TRBJ2-1, with a weak D call TRBD2 (5 bases). The TCR comes from a woman aged 50 to 65 with acute COVID-19. The CDR3 region has the DNA TGTGCCAGCAGTCCCTTCGGAGGACTGGGCAATGAGCAGTTCTTC. It specifies CASSPFGGLGNEQFF.